The present entry profiles one T cell receptor (beta chain) with its context. The antigen remains undetermined. The data stem from a study of naive and memory T cell subsets. Study-level findings and limits: Especially in CD8 cells, naive repertoires contained a few larger clonotypes, possibly CD45RA-re-expressing memory cells. Between naive and memory subsets, TCR abundance power law exponents differed. Over 90% of naive TCR sequences appeared only once after error correction, unlike memory subsets.

Sequential positive selection took CD4 T cells first, then CD8 T cells. An equimolar mix of two oligonucleotides served as the beta constant-region primer for TRBC1 and TRBC2. Four rounds of PCR amplified the ligated cDNA using nested alpha and beta constant-region primers plus SP2. MiXCR, run by TCRdb on the UMI-ligation and nested PCR reads, gives a single entry per CDR3 protein. The sample shows approximately 150,000 distinct CDR3 sequences, approximately 21% of them seen only once. Germline values: CDR1 MGHRA, CDR2 YSYEKL. V lost 0 bases to trimming and J lost 3 bases, with 9 bases between them. The CDR3 is made up of 14 amino acids.

The sequence was obtained from a human donor in good health. The gene calls are TRBV4-1 and TRBJ2-7; unclear D gene. Material: naive CD8+ T cells from blood. CDR3 DNA: TGCGCCAGCAGCCAAGATATTCAGGACTACGAGCAGTACTTC. Protein product: CASSQDIQDYEQYF.